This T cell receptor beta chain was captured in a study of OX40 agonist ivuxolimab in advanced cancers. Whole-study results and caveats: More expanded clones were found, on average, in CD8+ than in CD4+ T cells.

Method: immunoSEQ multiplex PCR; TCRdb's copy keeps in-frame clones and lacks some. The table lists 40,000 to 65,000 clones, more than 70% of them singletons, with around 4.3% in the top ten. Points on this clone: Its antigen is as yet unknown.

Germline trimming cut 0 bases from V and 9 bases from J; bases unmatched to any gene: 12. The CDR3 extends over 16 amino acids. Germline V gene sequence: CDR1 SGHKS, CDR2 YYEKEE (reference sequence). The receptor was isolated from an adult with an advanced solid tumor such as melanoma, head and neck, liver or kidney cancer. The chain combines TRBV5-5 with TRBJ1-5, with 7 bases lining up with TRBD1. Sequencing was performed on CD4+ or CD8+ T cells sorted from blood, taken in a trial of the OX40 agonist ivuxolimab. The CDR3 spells CASSLDRGSSSGPQHF. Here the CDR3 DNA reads TGTGCCAGCAGCTTGGACAGGGGATCTTCCTCGGGGCCCCAGCATTTT.